This entry lists 10 T cell receptor beta chains sequenced from one sample in a study of low-dose radiotherapy and immunotherapy resistance in tumors. Time point noted: before trial treatment. TRAV- and TRBV-specific primers, spanning alpha and beta chains, primed first-strand cDNA. The PCR that amplified TCRs ran for 20 to 25 cycles, relying on a constant-region primer and a V-primer adapter. TCRdb called the reads again in MiXCR, with one record for every CDR3 protein. The sample lists 65,000 to 100,000 distinct CDR3 sequences; about a sixth were seen once. Sequences were derived from PBMCs, sampled before treatment. The receptor set was obtained from a male donor with prostate cancer.

The CDR3 loop is CASSYSIRTISYEQYF. The CDR3 nucleotides are TGTGCCAGCAGTTACTCGATACGGACGATCTCCTACGAGCAGTACTTC. This chain links TRBV6-8 with TRBJ2-7; D is uncertain. The germline gives CDR1 MNHGY, CDR2 SAAAGT. This CDR3 is 16 amino acids long. The ends were cut back, 0 bases at V and 0 bases at J, with 12 bases in the middle.

The chain joins TRBV11-2 to TRBJ2-2; D is unresolved. Germline V gives CDR1 SGHAT, CDR2 FQNNGV. This CDR3 is 13 amino acids long. V was pared by 1 base and J by 5 bases, with 5 bases between. The CDR3 spells CASSLGGTGELFF. The CDR3 nucleotides read TGTGCCAGCAGCTTAGGGGGAACCGGGGAGCTGTTTTTT.

This clonotype occurred many times. The CDR3 DNA sequence: TGTGCCAGCACTGCAGGGGAGACCCAGTACTTC. Encoded protein: CASTAGETQYF. The gene calls are TRBV2 and TRBJ2-5, with D perhaps matching TRBD1 (5 bases). Germline V CDR1 and CDR2: SNHLY, FYNNEI. Trimming left V 7 bases short and J 5 bases short, with 8 bases between. CDR3 length: 11 residues.

The sample holds many counts of this clonotype. The CDR3 loop is CASSPTGTSGDDTQYF. The CDR3 nucleotides are TGCGCCAGCAGCCCTACCGGGACTAGCGGGGATGATACGCAGTATTTT. The V call is TRBV5-1, the J call TRBJ2-3, with 13 bases lining up with TRBD2. Per germline, CDR1 SGHRS and CDR2 YFSETQ. This CDR3 has 16 amino acids. Unmatched junction bases numbered 8, after V lost 4 bases and J lost 6 bases.

This clonotype has ten or more counts. V and J are TRBV12-3 or TRBV12-4 and TRBJ2-5; 11 bases line up with TRBD2. The CDR3 extends over 13 amino acids. The trim removed 5 bases at V and 11 bases at J, leaving 7 bases unmatched. In nucleotides, the CDR3 is TGTGCCAGCAGTCCGGGACTAGCGGCCCCTCAGTACTTC. It encodes CASSPGLAAPQYF.

This clonotype has at least ten counts. This rearrangement joins TRBV7-9 to TRBJ1-1; TRBD1 matches at 7 bases. V gave up 5 bases and J gave up 8 bases; unmatched junction bases: 11. CDR1 and CDR2 from the germline V gene are SEHNR and FQNEAQ (reference sequence). This CDR3 region has 14 residues. The CDR3 here is CASSLLSSGGEAFF. Written as DNA, the CDR3 is TGTGCCAGCAGCCTTTTATCATCAGGGGGGGAAGCTTTCTTT.

This clonotype was seen at least ten times. This chain uses TRBV6-5 with TRBJ2-3, with D possibly matching TRBD1 (6 bases). Germline lookup yields CDR1 MNHEY and CDR2 SVGAGI. Trimming took off 2 bases at V and 11 bases at J, with 14 bases between the two ends. This CDR3 has 13 residues. The chain's CDR3 is CASSYGGVVGQYF. The CDR3 DNA follows: TGTGCCAGCAGTTACGGGGGCGTGGTGGGGCAGTATTTT.

Of note for this clonotype: This sequence may be a read error, since a much larger clone differs from it by one base. J is TRBJ2-3 and V is TRBV5-1; unclear D gene. The CDR3 length is 13 residues. Germline values: CDR1 SGHRS, CDR2 YFSETQ. CDR3 nucleotides: TGCGCCAGCAGCACGGCGGCCACAGATACGCAGAATTTT. Its protein is CASSTAATDTQNF.

This clonotype is labeled medium-sized. The chain recombines TRBV7-9 with TRBJ2-6; possibly TRBD2 for D (5 bases). Between the trimmed V and J ends, which lost 11 bases and 0 bases, there was a span of 17 bases. Germline V gene lookup returns CDR1 SEHNR and CDR2 FQNEAQ (reference sequence). The CDR3 sequence is 16 residues long. CDR3 in DNA: TGTGCCGCCCCCGAGGGCACCCCCTCTGGGGCCAACGTCCTGACTTTC. Translating gives CAAPEGTPSGANVLTF.

This clonotype was detected many times. The chain links TRBV24-1 to TRBJ2-3; 8 bases line up with TRBD2. Trimming at V came to 3 bases and at J to 10 bases, leaving 14 bases not matched to a gene. From germline, CDR1 is KGHDR and CDR2 SFDVKD. This CDR3 spans 16 amino acids. CDR3 region: CATSDPARGGTEAQYF. CDR3 DNA sequence: TGTGCCACCAGTGATCCGGCTCGGGGGGGAACCGAAGCGCAGTATTTT.